These 15 T cell receptor beta chains were sequenced from one sample in a study of control samples from healthy donors and cancer patients. Here immunoSEQ multiplex PCR was the method, and the copy in TCRdb shows in-frame clones only, minus some. The data hold some 120,000 clones, with about 95% observed a single time. Sequencing was done on a sample of blood. These receptors were collected from a man aged 25 to 45 in good health.

This sequence joins TRBV19 and TRBJ1-4, with D unclear. The CDR3 has 14 residues. V was clipped by 2 bases and J by 4 bases, with 8 bases between them. Germline V gene lookup returns CDR1 LNHDA and CDR2 SQIVND (reference sequence). This chain's CDR3 is CASSISRNNEKLFF. The CDR3, as DNA: TGTGCCAGTAGTATATCCAGAAATAATGAAAAACTGTTTTTT.

This clone showed up just once. The chain recombines TRBV9 with TRBJ2-7, with D possibly TRBD2 on 5 matching bases. The ends were cut back, 2 bases at V and 6 bases at J, with 15 bases in the middle. The CDR3 totals 14 residues. Germline values: CDR1 SGDLS, CDR2 YYNGEE. The CDR3 is CASSVGGLAPEQYF. CDR3 coding DNA: TGTGCCAGCAGCGTTGGTGGGCTAGCTCCCGAGCAGTACTTC. Using reference TRBV9 and TRBJ2-7 for the parts outside the CDR3, the full variable domain is DSGVTQTPKHLITATGQRVTLRCSPRSGDLSVYWYQQSLDQGLQFLIQYYNGEERAKGNILERFSAQQFPDLHSELNLSSLELGDSALYFCASSVGGLAPEQYFGPGTRLTVT.

The CDR3 reads CATKGVRSGQGIGGELFF. Written as DNA, the CDR3 is TGTGCCACTAAGGGGGTTAGGTCAGGACAGGGGATTGGCGGGGAGCTGTTTTTT. The chain couples TRBV19 to TRBJ2-2, with 9 bases fitting TRBD1. The V segment lost 10 bases and the J segment 7 bases; nucleotides outside the gene matches: 22. Germline V CDR1 and CDR2: LNHDA, SQIVND (reference sequence). The CDR3 covers 18 residues.

J is TRBJ2-7 and V is TRBV14; weak D call: TRBD2 (5 bases). Germline CDR1 reads SGHDN; CDR2 reads FVKESK. Trimming left V 5 bases short and J 3 bases short, with 11 bases between. This CDR3 spans 13 amino acids. Here the CDR3 reads CASSSLVFYEQYF. For the CDR3, the DNA is TGTGCCAGCAGCTCACTAGTATTCTACGAGCAGTACTTC. The complete variable domain, with remaining parts taken from reference TRBV14 and TRBJ2-7, reads EAGVTQFPSHSVIEKGQTVTLRCDPISGHDNLYWYRRVMGKEIKFLLHFVKESKQDESGMPNNRFLAERTGGTYSTLKVQPAELEDSGVYFCASSSLVFYEQYFGPGTRLTVT.

This chain links TRBV28 with TRBJ1-4; TRBD1 matches at 7 bases. The V gene's germline CDR1 is MDHEN and CDR2 SYDVKM. Trimming took 2 bases from V and 7 from J; bases not matched to a gene: 4. There are 14 residues in the CDR3. The chain's CDR3 is CASSLRGRGEKLFF. The DNA for the CDR3 is TGTGCCAGCAGTTTAAGGGGGCGCGGTGAAAAACTGTTTTTT. Based on the CDR3 plus reference TRBV28 and TRBJ1-4, the full variable domain is DVKVTQSSRYLVKRTGEKVFLECVQDMDHENMFWYRQDPGLGLRLIYFSYDVKMKEKGDIPEGYSVSREKKERFSLILESASTNQTSMYLCASSLRGRGEKLFFGSGTQLSVL.

This clone was picked up one time. The chain couples TRBV24-1 to TRBJ2-3; tentatively, D is TRBD2 (6 bases). Germline V CDR1 and CDR2: KGHDR, SFDVKD. The CDR3 is 15 amino acids. Trimming shortened V by 0 bases and J by 6 bases, and 12 bases separated the two germline ends. The CDR3 is CATSDLFGTPDTQYF. DNA of the CDR3: TGTGCCACCAGTGATTTGTTTGGGACTCCTGATACGCAGTATTTT.

The chain carries TRBV6-5 and TRBJ1-2; TRBD1 agrees at 8 bases. CDR3 length: 12 amino acids. Germline V gene lookup returns CDR1 MNHEY and CDR2 SVGAGI. V lost 7 bases to trimming and J lost 5 bases; unmatched junction nucleotides: 3. The CDR3 region has the DNA TGTGCCAGCATGTGGACAGGGTATGGCTACACCTTC. Translating gives CASMWTGYGYTF.

The chain employs TRBV6-2 or TRBV6-3 and TRBJ2-3; D might be TRBD2 (5 bases). This CDR3 comprises 14 residues. V was shortened by 5 bases and J by 4 bases, with 13 bases between the two germline ends. The germline V gene has CDR1 MNHEY and CDR2 SVGEGT. The CDR3 loop is CASSLRVEADTQYF. The CDR3 region has the DNA TGTGCCAGCAGTCTGAGGGTCGAGGCAGATACGCAGTATTTT.

The chain joins TRBV7-9 to TRBJ1-1; weak D call: TRBD1 (5 bases). Trimming shortened V by 5 bases and J by 1 base, and 20 bases separated the two germline ends. Germline CDR1 and CDR2: SEHNR and FQNEAQ (reference sequence). CDR3 length equals 17 residues. CDR3 amino acids: CASSPGLLSGGNTEAFF. The CDR3 DNA follows: TGTGCCAGCAGCCCGGGACTCCTCTCTGGAGGGAACACTGAAGCTTTCTTT.

This clone was recorded only once. The genes are TRBV6-4 and TRBJ2-7; 10 bases line up with TRBD1. This CDR3 has 17 amino acids. J lost 4 bases, V lost 4 bases, and 13 bases had no gene match. Germline V gives CDR1 MRHNA, CDR2 SNTAGT. The CDR3 sequence: CASSADDRGRRKYEQYF. The CDR3 DNA sequence: TGTGCCAGCAGTGCCGACGACAGGGGGCGAAGGAAGTACGAGCAGTACTTC.

The genes are TRBV6-2 or TRBV6-3 and TRBJ2-7; tentative D call: TRBD2 (7 bases). Germline CDR1 reads MNHEY; CDR2 reads SVGEGT. The V gene lost 6 bases and the J gene lost 0 bases, with 18 bases spanning the gap. The CDR3 sequence is 16 residues long. The DNA for the CDR3 is TGTGCCAGCAGCTTGAACAGGGAGGGAAACTCCTACGAGCAGTACTTC. Translation: CASSLNREGNSYEQYF.

The J gene is TRBJ1-5, the V gene TRBV6-2 or TRBV6-3, with unresolved D. The CDR3 contains 17 residues. Germline V gene data show CDR1 as MNHEY and CDR2 as SVGEGT. Between the trimmed V and J ends, which lost 1 base and 6 bases, there was a span of 19 bases. The CDR3 is CASSYFTGRPTGQPQHF. The DNA of the CDR3 is TGTGCCAGCAGTTACTTCACGGGAAGGCCCACGGGTCAGCCCCAGCATTTT.

The chain has TRBV4-3 and TRBJ2-2; no firm D call. In germline, CDR1 is LGHNA, CDR2 YSLEER. The CDR3 has 18 residues. The V end was cut by 0 bases, the J end by 4 bases, with 18 bases between. CDR3 sequence reads: CASSQDLFRGPRTGELFF. The CDR3, as DNA: TGCGCCAGCAGCCAAGATCTTTTTCGAGGCCCGCGCACCGGGGAGCTGTTTTTT.

This chain uses TRBV7-2 with TRBJ1-2, with D unresolved. The CDR3 sequence is 13 residues long. The ends were cut back, 2 bases at V and 6 bases at J, with 10 bases in the middle. The V gene's germline CDR1 is SGHTA and CDR2 FQGNSA. CDR3 loop: CASSLRLWDGYTF. DNA of the CDR3: TGTGCCAGCAGCTTAAGGCTATGGGATGGCTACACCTTC.

By its share, this clone is medium-sized (0.01 to 0.1%). The chain employs TRBV20-1 and TRBJ1-1, with unresolved D. Germline assignment: CDR1 DFQATT and CDR2 SNEGSKA (reference sequence). The CDR3 has 11 amino acids. Trimming took 3 bases from V and 12 from J, leaving 14 bases between them. The CDR3 loop reads CSASEEQSPFF. The CDR3 DNA follows: TGCAGTGCTAGCGAGGAACAAAGCCCTTTCTTT.